This TCR beta chain was identified in a study of T cells in Graves' hyperthyroidism and ophthalmopathy. The J segment lost 0 bases and the V segment lost 7 bases, leaving 6 bases of the junction unmatched. There are 14 residues in the CDR3. Germline values: CDR1 SGHRS, CDR2 YFSETQ. Study-wide points: Also found in blood were most expanded thyroid clonotypes above 0.001. The authors' 13 V-J model separated ophthalmopathy from stable hyperthyroidism. Before onset, ophthalmopathy was predicted by the model a median around 6 months earlier.

Uncontrolled infection, other autoimmune disease, pregnancy or lactation excluded patients. Amplification of TCR beta CDR3 regions was performed using RNA transcripts as template. An initial round of RT-PCR targeting the TCR CDR3 relied on the HTBI primer set. TCRdb fed the multiplex PCR reads into MiXCR, producing one record per CDR3 protein. The table shows more than 500,000 distinct CDR3 sequences, with 40% to 55% occurring only once. At least ten counts were recorded for this clonotype. Its target is not known. This sequence joins TRBV5-1 and TRBJ1-1; TRBD1 agrees at 7 bases. The specimen sequenced was peripheral blood or thyroid tissue (not recorded which). The receptor was derived from an adult woman with Graves' disease, either hyperthyroidism or ophthalmopathy (not recorded which). The CDR3 region has the DNA TGCGCCAGCGGGACGGGACAGATGAACACTGAAGCTTTCTTT. Translation: CASGTGQMNTEAFF. The whole variable domain, remainder taken from reference TRBV5-1 and TRBJ1-1, is KAGVTQTPRYLIKTRGQQVTLSCSPISGHRSVSWYQQTPGQGLQFLFEYFSETQRNKGNFPGRFSGRQFSNSRSEMNVSTLELGDSALYLCASGTGQMNTEAFFGQGTRLTVV.